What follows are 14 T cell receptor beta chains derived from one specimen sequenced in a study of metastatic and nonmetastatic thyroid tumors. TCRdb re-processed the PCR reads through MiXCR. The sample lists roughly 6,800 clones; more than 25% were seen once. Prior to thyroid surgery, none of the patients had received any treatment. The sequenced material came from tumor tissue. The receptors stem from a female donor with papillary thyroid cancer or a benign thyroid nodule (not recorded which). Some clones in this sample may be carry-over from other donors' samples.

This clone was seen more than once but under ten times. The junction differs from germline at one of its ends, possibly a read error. The CDR3 reads CASGYARGARVREQYF. CDR3 coding DNA: TGTGCCAGCGGTTATGCTCGGGGGGCACGGGTTAGGGAGCAGTACTTC. The chain recombines TRBV6-5 with TRBJ2-7; D is perhaps TRBD2 (7 bases). Germline V gene lookup returns CDR1 MNHEY and CDR2 SVGAGI. The CDR3 runs to 16 residues.

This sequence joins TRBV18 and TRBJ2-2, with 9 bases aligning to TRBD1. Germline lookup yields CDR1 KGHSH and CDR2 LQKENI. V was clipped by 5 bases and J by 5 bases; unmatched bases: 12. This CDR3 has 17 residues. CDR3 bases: TGTGCCAGCTCAGACCAAGACAGGGGGACTGCTACCGGGGAGCTGTTTTTT. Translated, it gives CASSDQDRGTATGELFF.

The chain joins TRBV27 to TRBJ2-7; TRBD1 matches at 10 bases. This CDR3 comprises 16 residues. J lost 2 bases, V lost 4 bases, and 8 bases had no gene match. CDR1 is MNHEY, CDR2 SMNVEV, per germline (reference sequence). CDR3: CASSSAGQGIPYEQYF. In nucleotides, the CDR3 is TGTGCCAGCAGTTCTGCGGGACAGGGGATTCCCTACGAGCAGTACTTC.

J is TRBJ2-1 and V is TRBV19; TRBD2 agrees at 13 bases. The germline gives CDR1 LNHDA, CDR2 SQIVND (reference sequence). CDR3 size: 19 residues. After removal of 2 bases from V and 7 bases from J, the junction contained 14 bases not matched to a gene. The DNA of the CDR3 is TGTGCCAGTAGTATATGGTGGGCCCGGACTAGCGGGAGTAAGAATGAGCAGTTCTTC. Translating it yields CASSIWWARTSGSKNEQFF.

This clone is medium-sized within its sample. CDR3 sequence: CATTQGGNTIYF. Written as DNA, the CDR3 is TGTGCCACCACGCAGGGAGGAAACACCATATATTTT. The chain has TRBV19 and TRBJ1-3; TRBD1 is a possible D gene (5 bases). This CDR3 comprises 12 residues. Germline V gene sequence: CDR1 LNHDA, CDR2 SQIVND (reference sequence). The V end lost 10 bases, the J end lost 4 bases, and 11 bases lay between the germline ends.

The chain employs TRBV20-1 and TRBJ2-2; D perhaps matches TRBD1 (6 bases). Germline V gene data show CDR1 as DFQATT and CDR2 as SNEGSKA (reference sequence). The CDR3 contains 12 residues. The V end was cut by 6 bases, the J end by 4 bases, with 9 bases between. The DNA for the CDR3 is TGCAGTGCCTTGACAGGCACCGGGGAGCTGTTTTTT. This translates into CSALTGTGELFF.

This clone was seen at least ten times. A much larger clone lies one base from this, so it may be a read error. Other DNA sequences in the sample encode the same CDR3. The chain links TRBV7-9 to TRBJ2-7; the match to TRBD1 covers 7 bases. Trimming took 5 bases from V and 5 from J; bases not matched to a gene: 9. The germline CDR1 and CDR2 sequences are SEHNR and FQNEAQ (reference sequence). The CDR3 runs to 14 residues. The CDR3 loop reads CASSRGGEMDEQYF. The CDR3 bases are TGTGCCAGCAGCCGAGGGGGCGAAATGGACGAGCAGTACTTC.

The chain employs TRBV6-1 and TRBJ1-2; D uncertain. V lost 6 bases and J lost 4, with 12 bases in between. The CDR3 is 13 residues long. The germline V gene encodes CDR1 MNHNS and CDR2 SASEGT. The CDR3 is CASSPYGVYGYTF. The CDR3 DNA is TGTGCCAGCAGCCCTTACGGCGTCTATGGCTACACCTTC.

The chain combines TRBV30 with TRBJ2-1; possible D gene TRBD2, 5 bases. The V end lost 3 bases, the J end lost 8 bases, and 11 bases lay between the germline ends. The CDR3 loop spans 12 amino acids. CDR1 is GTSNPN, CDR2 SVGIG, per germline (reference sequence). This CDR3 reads CAWRGGGYEQFF. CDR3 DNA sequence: TGTGCCTGGAGGGGTGGAGGTTATGAGCAGTTCTTC.

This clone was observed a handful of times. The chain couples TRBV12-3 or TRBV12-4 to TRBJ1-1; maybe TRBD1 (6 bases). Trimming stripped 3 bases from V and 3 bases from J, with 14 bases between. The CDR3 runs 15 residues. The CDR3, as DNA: TGTGCCAGCAGTTTGCGGGGGCATGAGGACACTGAAGCTTTCTTT. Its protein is CASSLRGHEDTEAFF.

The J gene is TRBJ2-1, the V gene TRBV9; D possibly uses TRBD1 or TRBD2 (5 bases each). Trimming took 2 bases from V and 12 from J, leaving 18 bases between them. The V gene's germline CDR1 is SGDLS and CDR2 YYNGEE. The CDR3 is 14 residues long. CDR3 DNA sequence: TGTGCCAGCAGCGTGGAATTTACCGGGGCCGGGCAGTTCTTC. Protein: CASSVEFTGAGQFF.

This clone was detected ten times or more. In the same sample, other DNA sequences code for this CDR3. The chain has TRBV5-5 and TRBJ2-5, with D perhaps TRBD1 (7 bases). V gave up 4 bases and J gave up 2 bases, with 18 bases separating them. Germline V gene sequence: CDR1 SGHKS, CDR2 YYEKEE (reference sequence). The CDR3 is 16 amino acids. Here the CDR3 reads CASSAGGQGPQETQYF. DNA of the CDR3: TGTGCCAGCAGCGCAGGGGGGCAGGGCCCTCAAGAGACCCAGTACTTC. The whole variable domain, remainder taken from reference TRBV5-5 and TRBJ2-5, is DAGVTQSPTHLIKTRGQQVTLRCSPISGHKSVSWYQQVLGQGPQFIFQYYEKEERGRGNFPDRFSARQFPNYSSELNVNALLLGDSALYLCASSAGGQGPQETQYFGPGTRLLVL.

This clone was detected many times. This CDR3 is CASSQVSHADTQYF. In DNA, the CDR3 is TGTGCCAGCAGCCAAGTGTCACACGCAGATACGCAGTATTTT. The rearrangement joins TRBV4-2 to TRBJ2-3; D gene ambiguous. The CDR3 totals 14 residues. The V and J ends lost 1 base and 4 bases respectively, with 9 bases between them. Germline lookup yields CDR1 LGHNA and CDR2 YNFKEQ.

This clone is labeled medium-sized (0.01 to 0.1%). The CDR3 region has the DNA TGCAGTGCTCCCCCCAGGGTGCAAGTTAACTATGGCTACACCTTC. Amino acid sequence: CSAPPRVQVNYGYTF. The gene calls are TRBV20-1 and TRBJ1-2; D is perhaps TRBD1 (5 bases). Germline loops: CDR1 DFQATT, CDR2 SNEGSKA (reference sequence). V was shortened by 5 bases and J by 1 base, with 17 bases between the two germline ends. This CDR3 has 15 amino acids.